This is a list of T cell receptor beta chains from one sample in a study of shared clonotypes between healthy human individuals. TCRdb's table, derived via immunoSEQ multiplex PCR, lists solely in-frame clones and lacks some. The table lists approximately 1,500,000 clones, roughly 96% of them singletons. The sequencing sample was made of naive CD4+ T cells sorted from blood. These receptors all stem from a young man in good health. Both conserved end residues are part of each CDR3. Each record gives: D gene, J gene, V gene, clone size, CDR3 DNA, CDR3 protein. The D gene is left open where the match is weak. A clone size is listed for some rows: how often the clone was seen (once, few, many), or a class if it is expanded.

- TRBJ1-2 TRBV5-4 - TGTGCCAGCAGCCGGGACGGGGCCCACTATGGCTACACCTTC CASSRDGAHYGYTF
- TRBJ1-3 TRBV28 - TGTGCCAGCAGTTTGGAGTCCCGCCCTGGAAACACCATATATTTT CASSLESRPGNTIYF
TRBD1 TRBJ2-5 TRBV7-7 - TGTGCTAGCAGCTTAAACCGACCGGGACAGGGGCAAGAGACCCAGTACTTC CASSLNRPGQGQETQYF
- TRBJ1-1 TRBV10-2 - TGCGCCAGCAGAAACAGGAAATCGAACACTGAAGCTTTCTTT CASRNRKSNTEAFF
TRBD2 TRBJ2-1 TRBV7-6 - TGTGCCAGCAGCTTAATGGTGTTAGCGGGAGTCAACGGCAATGAGCAGTTCTTC CASSLMVLAGVNGNEQFF
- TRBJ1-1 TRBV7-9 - TGTGCCAGCAGCTTGGGACACCTGAATACTAACACTGAAGCTTTCTTT CASSLGHLNTNTEAFF
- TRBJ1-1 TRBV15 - TGTGCCACCAGCAGAGCTGGTACTGAAGCTTTCTTT CATSRAGTEAFF
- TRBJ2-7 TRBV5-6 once TGTGCCAGCAGCTTGGTTCCAGGGAAAGCCTACGAGCAGTACTTC CASSLVPGKAYEQYF
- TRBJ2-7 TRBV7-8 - TGTGCCAGCAGCTTAGTTCCAGGGCCCTCTCTCCAGCAGTACTTC CASSLVPGPSLQQYF
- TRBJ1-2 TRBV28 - TGTGCCAGCAGTCCAGGCCAGGGAAATGGCTACACCTTC CASSPGQGNGYTF
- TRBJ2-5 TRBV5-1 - TGCGCCAGCAGCTTGCACGAGACCCAGTACTTC CASSLHETQYF
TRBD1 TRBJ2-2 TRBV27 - TGTGCTAGCCAGGGGGCCCTCACCGGGGAGCTGTTTTTT CASQGALTGELFF
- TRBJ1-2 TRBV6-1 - TGTGCCAGCAGTGAACTACAGACGCGAGGCTACACCTTC CASSELQTRGYTF
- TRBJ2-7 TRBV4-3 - TGCGCCAGCAGCCAAGATTCGGCAACCTACGAGCAGTACTTC CASSQDSATYEQYF
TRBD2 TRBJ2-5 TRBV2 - TGTGCCAGCAGTGGGACTAGCGGAAAGATGACCCAGTACTTC CASSGTSGKMTQYF
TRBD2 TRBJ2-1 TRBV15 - TGTGCCACCAGCACACGACTAGCGGGAGGGGGGAATGAGCAGTTCTTC CATSTRLAGGGNEQFF
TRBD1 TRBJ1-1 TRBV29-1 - TGCAGCGCACGGACAGGGATCAACACTGAAGCTTTCTTT CSARTGINTEAFF
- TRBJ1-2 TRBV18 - TGTGCCAGCTCCGGACTAGCGGGGCAGCCGGCTAACTATGGCTACACCTTC CASSGLAGQPANYGYTF
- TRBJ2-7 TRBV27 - TGTGCCAGCAGTTTAAGGGGGTTGGGGGGTGATTACGAGCAGTACTTC CASSLRGLGGDYEQYF
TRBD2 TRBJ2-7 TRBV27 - TGTGCCAGCAGTTTCCTAAAAGCGGGAGGGGGGGAGCAGTACTTC CASSFLKAGGGEQYF
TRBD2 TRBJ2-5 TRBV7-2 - TGTGCCAGCAGCTTAGAAGCCGGGACTAGCGGGAGTGAGACCCAGTACTTC CASSLEAGTSGSETQYF
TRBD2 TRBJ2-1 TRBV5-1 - TGCGCCAGCAGCTGGAGCCTTACTAGCGGGGAGTCATGGAATGAGCAGTTCTTC CASSWSLTSGESWNEQFF
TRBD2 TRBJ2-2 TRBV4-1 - TGCGCCAGCAGCCTCGTGGGCGGGACTAGAAACACCGGGGAGCTGTTTTTT CASSLVGGTRNTGELFF
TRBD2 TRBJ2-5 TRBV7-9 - TGTGCCAGCAGCTTACCCAGCGGGGCAGGGAGGTTTCAAGAGACCCAGTACTTC CASSLPSGAGRFQETQYF
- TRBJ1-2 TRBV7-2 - TGTGCCAGCAGCTTAGTTAGGCAGGCCCAATATGGCTACACCTTC CASSLVRQAQYGYTF
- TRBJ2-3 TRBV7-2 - TGTGCCAGCAGCTTATCCCCCCCCGGTCGAGTGGGAGATACGCAGTATTTT CASSLSPPGRVGDTQYF
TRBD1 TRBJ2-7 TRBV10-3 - TGTGCCATCAGCCGCACCGGGACAGGGGATAACGAGCAGTACTTC CAISRTGTGDNEQYF
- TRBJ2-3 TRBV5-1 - TGCGCCAGCAGCTTGGCCTCGATCGGGGTTTGGGCAGATACGCAGTATTTT CASSLASIGVWADTQYF
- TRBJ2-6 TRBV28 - TGTGCCAGCAGTTCCTCAGTCGGCTCTGGGGCCAACGTCCTGACTTTC CASSSSVGSGANVLTF
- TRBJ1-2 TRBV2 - TGTGCCAGCATAGATTCGGCCCCCTATGGCTACACCTTC CASIDSAPYGYTF
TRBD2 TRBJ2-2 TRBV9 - TGTGCCAGCAGCGTAGTAGCGGGAGATCTGGGCACCGGGGAGCTGTTTTTT CASSVVAGDLGTGELFF
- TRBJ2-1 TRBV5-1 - TGCGCCAGCAGCTTGGGGCCCCTCGGGAATGAGCAGTTCTTC CASSLGPLGNEQFF
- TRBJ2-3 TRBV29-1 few TGCAGCGTTGAAGCGGGTAGCACAGATACGCAGTATTTT CSVEAGSTDTQYF
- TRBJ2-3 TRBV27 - TGTGCCAGCAGGCTCCGGTGGGATACGCAGTATTTT CASRLRWDTQYF
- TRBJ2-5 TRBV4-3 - TGCGCCAGCAGCCAGGTTGGGGCCCAAGAGACCCAGTACTTC CASSQVGAQETQYF
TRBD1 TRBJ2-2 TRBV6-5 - TGTGCCAGCAGTTTAACAGGGGCCGAGTTCGGGGAGCTGTTTTTT CASSLTGAEFGELFF
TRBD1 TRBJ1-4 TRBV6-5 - TGTGCCAGCAGTTTAACAGGGGGCGGCCGTAAGGAAAAACTGTTTTTT CASSLTGGGRKEKLFF
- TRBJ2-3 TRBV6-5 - TGTGCCAGCAGTCGTACCGCAGGGGTCCCGCAGTATTTT CASSRTAGVPQYF
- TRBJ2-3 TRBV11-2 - TGTGCCAGCAGCCAGATCATTCGTCCAGATACGCAGTATTTT CASSQIIRPDTQYF
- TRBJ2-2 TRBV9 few TGTGCCAGCAGCGTAGTAGGGGGGGAGCTGTTTTTT CASSVVGGELFF
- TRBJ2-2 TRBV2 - TGTGCCGGAGCCGGGACTTCATACACCGGGGAGCTGTTTTTT CAGAGTSYTGELFF
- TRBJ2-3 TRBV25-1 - TGTGCCAGCAGTGATAACAGGGCCTTAAGCACAGATACGCAGTATTTT CASSDNRALSTDTQYF
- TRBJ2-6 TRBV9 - TGTGCCAGCAGCGCTCAGAGCTCTGGGGCCAACGTCCTGACTTTC CASSAQSSGANVLTF
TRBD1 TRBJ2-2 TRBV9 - TGTGCCAGCAGCGTCTCTGGGACAGGGAGGACCGGGGAGCTGTTTTTT CASSVSGTGRTGELFF
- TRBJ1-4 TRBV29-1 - TGCAGCGTTGGGCAGGGGTATAATGAAAAACTGTTTTTT CSVGQGYNEKLFF
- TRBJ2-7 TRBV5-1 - TGCGCCAGCAGCTTGGGGGTCGGTATCTACGAGCAGTACTTC CASSLGVGIYEQYF
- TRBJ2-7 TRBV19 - TGTGCCAGTAGTGCCCGATTGAGTAGGGCATACGAGCAGTACTTC CASSARLSRAYEQYF
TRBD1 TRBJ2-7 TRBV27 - TGTGCCAGCAGTAGACAGGGGACCTACGAGCAGTACTTC CASSRQGTYEQYF
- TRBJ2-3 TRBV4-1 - TGCGCCAGCAGCCAAGAGTTTGTGGGAGATACGCAGTATTTT CASSQEFVGDTQYF
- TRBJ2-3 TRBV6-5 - TGTGCCAGCAGTTACGTCTTTAGGGGGGATACGCAGTATTTT CASSYVFRGDTQYF
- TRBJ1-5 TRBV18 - TGTGCCAGCTCACGGTTACAGGCCGGTCAGCCCCAGCATTTT CASSRLQAGQPQHF